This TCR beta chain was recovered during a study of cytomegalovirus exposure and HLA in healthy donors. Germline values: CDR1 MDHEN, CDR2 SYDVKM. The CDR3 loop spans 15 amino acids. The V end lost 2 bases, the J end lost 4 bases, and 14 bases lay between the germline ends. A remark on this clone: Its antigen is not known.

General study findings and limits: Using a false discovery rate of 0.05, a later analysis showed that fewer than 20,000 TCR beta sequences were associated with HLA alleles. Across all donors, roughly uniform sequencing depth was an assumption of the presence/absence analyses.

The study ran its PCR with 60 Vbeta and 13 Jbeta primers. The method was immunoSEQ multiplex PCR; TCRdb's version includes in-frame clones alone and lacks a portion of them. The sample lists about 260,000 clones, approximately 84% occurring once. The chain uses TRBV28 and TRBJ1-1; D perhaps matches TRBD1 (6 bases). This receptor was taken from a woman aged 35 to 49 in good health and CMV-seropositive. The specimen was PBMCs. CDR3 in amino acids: CASSLRSDSGTEAFF. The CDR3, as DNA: TGTGCCAGCAGTTTAAGATCGGACAGCGGCACTGAAGCTTTCTTT.